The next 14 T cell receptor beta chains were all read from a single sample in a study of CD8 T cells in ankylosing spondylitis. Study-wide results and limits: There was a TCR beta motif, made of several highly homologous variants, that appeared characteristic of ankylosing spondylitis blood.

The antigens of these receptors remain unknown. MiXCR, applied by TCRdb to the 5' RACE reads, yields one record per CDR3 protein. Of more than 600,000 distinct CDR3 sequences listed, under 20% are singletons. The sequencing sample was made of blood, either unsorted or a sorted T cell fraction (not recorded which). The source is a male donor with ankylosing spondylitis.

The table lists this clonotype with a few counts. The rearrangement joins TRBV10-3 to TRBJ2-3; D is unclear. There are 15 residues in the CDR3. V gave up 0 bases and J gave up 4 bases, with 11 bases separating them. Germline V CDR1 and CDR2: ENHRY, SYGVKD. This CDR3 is CAISESTTLADTQYF. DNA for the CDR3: TGTGCCATCAGTGAGTCTACAACTCTCGCAGATACGCAGTATTTT.

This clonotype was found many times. CDR3 sequence: CASRFQIENTEAFF. CDR3 coding DNA: TGCGCCAGCAGATTCCAAATAGAGAACACTGAAGCTTTCTTT. The chain is built from TRBV5-1 and TRBJ1-1; D ambiguous. CDR3 length equals 14 residues. Germline CDR1 is SGHRS and CDR2 is YFSETQ. V was shortened by 5 bases and J by 1 base, with 12 bases between the two germline ends.

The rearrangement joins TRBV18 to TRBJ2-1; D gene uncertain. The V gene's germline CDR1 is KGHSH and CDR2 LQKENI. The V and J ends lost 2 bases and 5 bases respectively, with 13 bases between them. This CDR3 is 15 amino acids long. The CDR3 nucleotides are TGTGCCAGCTCACCAGGGATCGGCGGCAACAATGAGCAGTTCTTC. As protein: CASSPGIGGNNEQFF.

CDR3 sequence: CASSPPGVLTEAFF. In DNA form, the CDR3 reads TGTGCCAGCAGCCCCCCGGGGGTTCTCACTGAAGCTTTCTTT. This rearrangement joins TRBV6-1 to TRBJ1-1, with D perhaps TRBD1 (5 bases). The CDR3 runs 14 residues. Germline V gene sequence: CDR1 MNHNS, CDR2 SASEGT. V dropped 6 bases and J dropped 4 bases, with 15 bases sitting between them.

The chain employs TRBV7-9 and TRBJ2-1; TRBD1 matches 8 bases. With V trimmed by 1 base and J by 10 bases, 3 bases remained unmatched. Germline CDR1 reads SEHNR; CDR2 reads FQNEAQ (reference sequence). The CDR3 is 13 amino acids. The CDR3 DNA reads TGTGCCAGCAGCTTAGGGGACAGGCACGAGCAGTTCTTC. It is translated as CASSLGDRHEQFF.

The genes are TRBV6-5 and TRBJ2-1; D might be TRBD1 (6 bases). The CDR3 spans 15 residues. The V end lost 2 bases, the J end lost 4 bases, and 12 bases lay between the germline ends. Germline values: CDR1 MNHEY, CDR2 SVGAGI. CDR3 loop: CASSYREGGYNEQFF. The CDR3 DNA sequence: TGTGCCAGCAGTTACCGGGAAGGGGGTTACAATGAGCAGTTCTTC.

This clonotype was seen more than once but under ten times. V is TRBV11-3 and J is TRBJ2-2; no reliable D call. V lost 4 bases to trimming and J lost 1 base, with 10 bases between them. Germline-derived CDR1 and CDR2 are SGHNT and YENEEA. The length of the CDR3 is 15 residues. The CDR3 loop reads CASSSGNLNTGELFF. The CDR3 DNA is TGTGCCAGCAGCTCCGGTAATCTGAACACCGGGGAGCTGTTTTTT.

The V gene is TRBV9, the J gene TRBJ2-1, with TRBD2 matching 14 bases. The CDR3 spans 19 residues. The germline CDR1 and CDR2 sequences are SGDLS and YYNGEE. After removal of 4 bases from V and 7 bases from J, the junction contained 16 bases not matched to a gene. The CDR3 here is CASSSGTSGSLRGRNEQFF. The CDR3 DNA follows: TGTGCCAGCAGCTCTGGGACTAGCGGGAGTCTAAGGGGCAGAAATGAGCAGTTCTTC.

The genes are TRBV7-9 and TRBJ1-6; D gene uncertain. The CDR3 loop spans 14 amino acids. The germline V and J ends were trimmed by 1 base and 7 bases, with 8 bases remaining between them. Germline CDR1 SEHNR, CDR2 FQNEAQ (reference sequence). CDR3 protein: CASSLVWNNSPLHF. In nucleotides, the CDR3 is TGTGCCAGCAGCTTAGTTTGGAACAATTCACCCCTCCACTTT.

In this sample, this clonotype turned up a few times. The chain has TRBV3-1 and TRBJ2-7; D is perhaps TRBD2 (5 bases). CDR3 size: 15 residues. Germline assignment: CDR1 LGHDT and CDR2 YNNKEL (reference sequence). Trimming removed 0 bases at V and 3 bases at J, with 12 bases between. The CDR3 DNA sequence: TGTGCCAGCAGCCAAGATTGGAGGTCCCACTACGAGCAGTACTTC. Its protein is CASSQDWRSHYEQYF.

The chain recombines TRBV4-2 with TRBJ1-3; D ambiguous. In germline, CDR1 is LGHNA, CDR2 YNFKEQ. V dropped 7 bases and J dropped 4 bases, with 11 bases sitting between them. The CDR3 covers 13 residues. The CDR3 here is CASNGSPGNTIYF. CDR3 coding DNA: TGTGCCAGCAACGGGTCCCCGGGAAACACCATATATTTT.

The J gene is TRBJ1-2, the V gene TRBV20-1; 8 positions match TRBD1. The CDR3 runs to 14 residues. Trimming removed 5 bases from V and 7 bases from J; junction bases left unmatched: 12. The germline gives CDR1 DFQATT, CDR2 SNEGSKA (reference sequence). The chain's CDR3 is CSAREARGPGGYTF. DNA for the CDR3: TGCAGTGCTCGGGAGGCCAGGGGGCCGGGTGGCTACACCTTC.

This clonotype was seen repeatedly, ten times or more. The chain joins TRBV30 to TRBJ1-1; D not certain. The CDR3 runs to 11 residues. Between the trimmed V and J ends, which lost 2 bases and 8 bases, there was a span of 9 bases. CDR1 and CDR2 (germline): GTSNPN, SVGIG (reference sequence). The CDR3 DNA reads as TGTGCCTGGAGTATGGGTATCGAAGCTTTCTTT. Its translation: CAWSMGIEAFF.

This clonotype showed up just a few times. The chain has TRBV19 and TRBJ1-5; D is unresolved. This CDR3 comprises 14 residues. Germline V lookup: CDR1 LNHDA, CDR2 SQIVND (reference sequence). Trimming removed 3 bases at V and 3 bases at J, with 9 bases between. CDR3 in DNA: TGTGCCAGTAGTATTGAAGGCCTCAATCAGCCCCAGCATTTT. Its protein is CASSIEGLNQPQHF.